These 4 T cell receptor beta chains originate from one sample sequenced in a study of T cell responses to AZD1222 COVID-19 vaccine (dated by TCRdb to the early 2020s). Libraries came from the immunoSEQ multiplex PCR assay. Sourced from immuneACCESS, this table was stored by TCRdb with only in-frame sequences that have V and J called. A share of the clones is absent; for the studies checked, an unresolved V gene accounts for under half, and the remainder has no known explanation. Within this sample are roughly 100,000 clones, with just over 90% of them counted one time only. Jointly, the top ten make up around 8.3% of the sample. The sample's time point label, decoded: about 28 days (+/-7) after the second vaccine dose. The sequenced sample was peripheral blood, obtained 28 days after the second AZD1222 dose. The source is an adult who received the AZD1222 COVID-19 vaccine.

CDR3 DNA: TGTGCCAGCAGTTACCTCCGGACTGGGACTGAAGCTTTCTTT. This sequence encodes CASSYLRTGTEAFF. The chain couples TRBV6-2 or TRBV6-3 to TRBJ1-1; no reliable D call. This CDR3 is built from 14 residues. Germline CDR1 is MNHEY and CDR2 is SVGEGT. Trimming left V 2 bases short and J 5 bases short, with 12 bases between.

This chain uses TRBV7-3 with TRBJ2-1; 11 bases fit TRBD1. The CDR3 extends over 15 amino acids. Per germline, CDR1 SGHTA and CDR2 FQGTGA. Trimming took 5 bases from V and 9 from J; bases not matched to a gene: 9. As DNA, the CDR3 is TGTGCCAGCAGCCCACAAGGACAGGGGGCTGGTGAGCAGTTCTTC. Translation: CASSPQGQGAGEQFF.

V and J are TRBV6-6 and TRBJ1-1; the match to TRBD1 covers 7 bases. V trimming: 7 bases; J trimming: 4 bases; junction bases outside the gene matches: 9. This CDR3 comprises 14 residues. Per germline, CDR1 MNHNY and CDR2 SVGAGI (reference sequence). The CDR3 loop is CASTSQGLSTEAFF. The CDR3 region has the DNA TGTGCCAGCACCTCACAGGGGTTGTCCACTGAAGCTTTCTTT.

The chain has TRBV19 and TRBJ1-6; D might be TRBD1 (5 bases). CDR1 and CDR2 (germline): LNHDA, SQIVND (reference sequence). Trimming removed 1 base from V and 8 bases from J, with 18 bases in between. This CDR3 is built from 17 residues. The CDR3 loop is CASSIVGGQSGHSPLHF. CDR3 DNA sequence: TGTGCCAGTAGTATAGTCGGAGGACAATCAGGGCATTCACCCCTCCACTTT.